Described below is a single T cell receptor (beta chain) sequence and its context. What it recognizes is unknown. The use of a sample-barcoded 5' primer and a J-beta primer mix characterized a second PCR of roughly 6 to 11 cycles. TCRdb processed the 5' RACE reads anew with MiXCR; each CDR3 protein has one entry. The sample carries some 900,000 distinct CDR3 sequences, approximately 49% recorded once. Trimming cost V 6 bases and J 3 bases; bases outside gene matches: 16. The CDR3 runs 16 residues. Looked up from germline, CDR1 is DFQATT and CDR2 is SNEGSKA (reference sequence). The sample is drawn from a study of blood T cells in healthy people across ages. Study at large: Every two T cells gave about one barcoded beta molecule via template switching. Study-level points and caveats: With age, beta diversity per million T cells declined roughly linearly, significantly by 30 to 40.

This clonotype was sampled from a man aged 25 to 40 in good health. The sample comprised blood. V gene TRBV20-1 combines with J gene TRBJ2-5; 7 bases are shared with TRBD1. In nucleotides, the CDR3 is TGCAGTGCCCTAAGCCCCGGGACAGCAGCAAAAGAGACCCAGTACTTC. Its protein product is CSALSPGTAAKETQYF.